These T cell receptor beta chains were read from a single sample in a study of T-cell memory formation after mild COVID-19. TCRdb re-called the 5' RACE reads through MiXCR, storing one row per CDR3 protein. The sample lists approximately 430,000 distinct CDR3 sequences, under 25% occurring once. Sequenced sample: PBMCs or a T cell subset sorted from them (not recorded which). The receptors stem from an adult woman who had mild COVID-19 (a few samples of this study predate the infection). Cell type and time point are not known. The CDR3 runs from the conserved cysteine through the conserved F or W. D genes are given only for firm matches. Clone size, where shown, is once, few, many, or a class for clones that have expanded.

abundance,d_gene,v_gene,j_gene,CDR3aa,CDR3nt
.,TRBD2,TRBV9,TRBJ2-7,CASSETSGTSYEQYF,TGTGCCAGCAGCGAGACTAGCGGGACCTCCTACGAGCAGTACTTC
.,.,TRBV12-3/TRBV12-4,TRBJ1-2,CASSSEGNYGYTF,TGTGCCAGCAGTTCGGAGGGGAACTATGGCTACACCTTC
.,.,TRBV7-2,TRBJ2-7,CASSPNGHYEQYF,TGTGCCAGCAGCCCCAATGGGCACTACGAGCAGTACTTC
few,.,TRBV3-1,TRBJ2-6,CASSHVGSGANVLTF,TGTGCCAGCAGCCATGTAGGCTCTGGGGCCAACGTCCTGACTTTC
.,.,TRBV9,TRBJ1-1,CASSAVVGGTEAFF,TGTGCCAGCAGCGCCGTGGTAGGGGGCACTGAAGCTTTCTTT
.,.,TRBV7-6,TRBJ2-5,CASSRLMETQYF,TGTGCCAGCAGCCGCTTAATGGAGACCCAGTACTTC
.,.,TRBV6-6,TRBJ2-7,CASSYGTGTIYEQYF,TGTGCCAGCAGTTACGGTACAGGGACAATCTACGAGCAGTACTTC
.,.,TRBV6-5,TRBJ2-5,CASSWRGYQETQYF,TGTGCCAGCAGTTGGAGGGGTTACCAAGAGACCCAGTACTTC
few,.,TRBV20-1,TRBJ2-2,CSARDLPGTAGELFF,TGCAGTGCTAGAGATCTCCCGGGAACGGCCGGGGAGCTGTTTTTT
.,.,TRBV2,TRBJ2-5,CASSGGSQETQYF,TGTGCCAGCAGTGGAGGTTCCCAAGAGACCCAGTACTTC
.,.,TRBV7-9,TRBJ2-7,CASRTASTYEQYF,TGTGCCAGCCGGACGGCGTCGACCTACGAGCAGTACTTC
.,TRBD1,TRBV14,TRBJ1-2,CASSQDDEDVGNRGDYGYTF,TGTGCCAGCAGCCAAGATGATGAGGACGTAGGAAACAGGGGCGACTATGGCTACACCTTC
few,TRBD2,TRBV6-5,TRBJ2-1,CASSFTSGRSYNEQFF,TGTGCCAGCAGTTTCACTAGCGGGCGCTCCTACAATGAGCAGTTCTTC
few,.,TRBV2,TRBJ2-1,CASSVDVSYNEQFF,TGTGCCAGCAGCGTTGATGTCTCCTACAATGAGCAGTTCTTC
.,.,TRBV6-2/TRBV6-3,TRBJ2-3,CASRYPDLSYTQYF,TGTGCCAGCAGATATCCGGACTTGTCTTATACGCAGTATTTT
many,.,TRBV24-1,TRBJ2-1,CATSDLGGSEYNEQFF,TGTGCCACCAGTGATTTGGGCGGATCGGAGTACAATGAGCAGTTCTTC
.,TRBD1,TRBV5-1,TRBJ2-7,CASSLGGQGAFDEQYF,TGCGCCAGCAGCTTGGGGGGACAGGGGGCGTTCGACGAGCAGTACTTC
.,.,TRBV7-6,TRBJ2-3,CASSSDRKRPTTPTDTQYF,TGTGCCAGCAGCTCAGACCGCAAGAGACCCACAACCCCTACAGATACTCAGTATTTT
.,.,TRBV7-8,TRBJ2-3,CASSGGGRRADTQYF,TGTGCCAGCAGCGGCGGGGGCCGAAGAGCAGATACGCAGTATTTT
.,TRBD1,TRBV6-2/TRBV6-3,TRBJ1-1,CASSLGQGGNTEAFF,TGTGCCAGCAGTCTAGGACAGGGCGGGAACACTGAAGCTTTCTTT
few,.,TRBV12-3/TRBV12-4,TRBJ2-1,CASSLEEISNEQFF,TGTGCCAGCAGTTTGGAGGAGATTAGCAATGAGCAGTTCTTC
many,.,TRBV3-1,TRBJ2-7,CASSRTSGARSYEQYF,TGTGCCAGCAGCCGGACATCAGGCGCGAGATCGTACGAGCAGTACTTC
.,TRBD1,TRBV5-4,TRBJ1-3,CASSRSSGGAGNTIYF,TGTGCCAGCAGCCGTTCATCAGGGGGCGCTGGAAACACCATATATTTT
few,.,TRBV29-1,TRBJ1-1,CSVESMREAFF,TGCAGCGTTGAAAGCATGCGTGAAGCTTTCTTT
.,.,TRBV5-6,TRBJ2-3,CASSLTSERTDTQYF,TGTGCCAGCAGCTTGACGTCGGAACGCACAGATACGCAGTATTTT
.,TRBD2,TRBV6-6,TRBJ2-1,CASSHTQVGLASGEQFF,TGTGCCAGCAGTCACACCCAAGTTGGACTAGCATCCGGTGAGCAGTTCTTC
few,.,TRBV30,TRBJ2-1,CAWNPTDKRVYNEQFF,TGTGCCTGGAACCCTACGGACAAGCGGGTCTACAATGAGCAGTTCTTC
few,.,TRBV29-1,TRBJ1-3,CSAVYSGNTIYF,TGCAGCGCGGTTTACTCTGGAAACACCATATATTTT
few,.,TRBV3-1,TRBJ2-3,CASSKGGSTDTQYF,TGTGCCAGCAGCAAGGGGGGTAGCACAGATACGCAGTATTTT
few,.,TRBV5-1,TRBJ2-2,CASSLAGSRATGELFF,TGCGCCAGCAGCTTGGCCGGTAGTAGAGCCACCGGGGAGCTGTTTTTT